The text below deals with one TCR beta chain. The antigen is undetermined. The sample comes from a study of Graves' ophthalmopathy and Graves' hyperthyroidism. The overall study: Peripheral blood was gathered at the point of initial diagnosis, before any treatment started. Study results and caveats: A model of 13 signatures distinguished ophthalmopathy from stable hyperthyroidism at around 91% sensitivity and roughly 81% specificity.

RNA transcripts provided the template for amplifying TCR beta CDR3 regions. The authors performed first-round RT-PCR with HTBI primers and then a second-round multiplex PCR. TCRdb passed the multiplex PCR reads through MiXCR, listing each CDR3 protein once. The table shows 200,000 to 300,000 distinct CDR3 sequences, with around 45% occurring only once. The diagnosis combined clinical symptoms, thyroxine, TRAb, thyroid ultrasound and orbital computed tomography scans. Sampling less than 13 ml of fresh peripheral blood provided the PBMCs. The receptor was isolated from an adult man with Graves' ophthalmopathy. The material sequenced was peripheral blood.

The CDR3 loop reads CASTVLGGNSDTEAFF. CDR3 nucleotides: TGTGCCAGCACCGTTTTAGGAGGGAACTCAGACACTGAAGCTTTCTTT. The chain combines TRBV10-3 with TRBJ1-1; unclear D gene. Germline V lookup: CDR1 ENHRY, CDR2 SYGVKD. V lost 10 bases to trimming and J lost 3 bases, with 24 bases between them. This CDR3 is built from 16 residues.